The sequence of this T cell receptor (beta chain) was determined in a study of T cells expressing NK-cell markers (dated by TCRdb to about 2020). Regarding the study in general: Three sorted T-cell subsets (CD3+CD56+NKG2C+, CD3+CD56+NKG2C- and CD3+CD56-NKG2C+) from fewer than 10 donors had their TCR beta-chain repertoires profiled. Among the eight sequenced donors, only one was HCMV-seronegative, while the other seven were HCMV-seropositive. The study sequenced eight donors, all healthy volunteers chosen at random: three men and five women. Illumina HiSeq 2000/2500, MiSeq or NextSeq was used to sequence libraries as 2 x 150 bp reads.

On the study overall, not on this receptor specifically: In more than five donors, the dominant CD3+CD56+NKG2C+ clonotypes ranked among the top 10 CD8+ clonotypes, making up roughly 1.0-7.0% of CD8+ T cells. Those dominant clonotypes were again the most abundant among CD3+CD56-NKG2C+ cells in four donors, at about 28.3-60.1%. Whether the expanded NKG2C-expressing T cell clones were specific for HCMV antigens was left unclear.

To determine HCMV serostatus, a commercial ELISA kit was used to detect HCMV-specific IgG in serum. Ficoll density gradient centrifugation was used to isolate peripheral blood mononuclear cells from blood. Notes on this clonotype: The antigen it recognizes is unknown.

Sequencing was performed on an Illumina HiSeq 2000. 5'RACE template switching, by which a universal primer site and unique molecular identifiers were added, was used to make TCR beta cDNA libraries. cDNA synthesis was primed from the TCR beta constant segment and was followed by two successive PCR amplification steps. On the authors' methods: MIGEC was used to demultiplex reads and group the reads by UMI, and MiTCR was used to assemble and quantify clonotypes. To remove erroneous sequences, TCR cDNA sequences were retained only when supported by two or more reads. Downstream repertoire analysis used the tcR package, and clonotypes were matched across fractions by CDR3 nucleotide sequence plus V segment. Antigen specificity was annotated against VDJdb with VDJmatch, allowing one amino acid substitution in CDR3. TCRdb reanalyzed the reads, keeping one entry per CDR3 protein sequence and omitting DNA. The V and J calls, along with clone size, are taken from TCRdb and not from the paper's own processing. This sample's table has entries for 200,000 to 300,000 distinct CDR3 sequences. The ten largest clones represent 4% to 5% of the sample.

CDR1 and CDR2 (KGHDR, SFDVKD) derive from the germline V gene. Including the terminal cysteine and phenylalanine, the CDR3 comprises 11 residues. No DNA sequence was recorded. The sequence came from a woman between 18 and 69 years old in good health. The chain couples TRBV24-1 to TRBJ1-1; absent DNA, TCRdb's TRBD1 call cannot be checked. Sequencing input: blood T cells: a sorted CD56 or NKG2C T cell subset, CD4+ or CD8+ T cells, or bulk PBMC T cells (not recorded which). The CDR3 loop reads CATSLQGEAFF.